The clone carrying this TCR beta chain was counted between two and nine times. Its specificity is unknown. Single viable CD3+CD4+CD8-CD45RO+ cells were sorted as the memory CD4+ T cells. The CDR3 loop spans 14 amino acids. The germline V and J ends were trimmed by 3 bases and 4 bases, with 8 bases remaining between them. Per germline, CDR1 SGHRS and CDR2 YFSETQ. Source study methods: Out-of-frame sequences were removed, leaving a few million distinct TCRbeta sequences. TCRdb's copy holds only in-frame clones and misses some; the assay was immunoSEQ multiplex PCR. V and J calls and clone size are copied from that table; D and trimming were computed from the DNA. Of 55,000 to 75,000 clones in the sample, more than 75% were seen once. These data belong to a study of memory CD4+ T cells and cytomegalovirus serostatus. General observations from the study: Repertoires predicted CMV serostatus with median bootstrapped AUC of about 0.95.

Sample: memory CD4+ T cells from blood. The chain uses TRBV5-1 and TRBJ2-6; D may be TRBD1 or TRBD2 (6 bases each). The clonotype comes from an adult in good health and CMV-seronegative. The CDR3 DNA follows: TGCGCCAGCAGCTGGGGGGCAGGGGCCAACGTCCTGACTTTC. It encodes CASSWGAGANVLTF.